This TCR beta chain was profiled in a study of somatic mutations in cytotoxic T cells in rheumatoid arthritis. Data came from immunoSEQ multiplex PCR; TCRdb stores just in-frame clones and leaves some out. Here the sample spans roughly 30,000 clones, 80% to 85% being singletons. Study outcomes and limitations: TRBV07 appeared slightly underrepresented in the rheumatoid arthritis patients. That finding was not adjusted to account for multiple comparisons. Statistically, CD8+ T-cell clonality was not significantly distinct between individuals with rheumatoid arthritis and age-matched healthy controls. Per patient, the largest CD8+ clone was found to exceed 20% of CD8+ cells in 8 of 65 cases.

CDR1 MNHNY and CDR2 SVGAGI come from the germline V gene (reference sequence). This CDR3 spans 14 amino acids. Trimming removed 8 bases from V and 8 bases from J, with 21 bases in between. Comment on this clone: Its antigen is undetermined.

Both CD4+ and CD8+ cells were separated through positive magnetic bead selection, and their purity was verified using flow cytometry. V and J are TRBV6-6 and TRBJ1-2; D might be TRBD1 (5 bases). The sequencing sample was made of CD8+ T cells sorted from blood. The TCR originated in an adult with rheumatoid arthritis. The chain's CDR3 is CASGTQVNLGGYTF. Written as DNA, the CDR3 is TGTGCCAGCGGGACTCAAGTCAACCTGGGGGGCTACACCTTC.